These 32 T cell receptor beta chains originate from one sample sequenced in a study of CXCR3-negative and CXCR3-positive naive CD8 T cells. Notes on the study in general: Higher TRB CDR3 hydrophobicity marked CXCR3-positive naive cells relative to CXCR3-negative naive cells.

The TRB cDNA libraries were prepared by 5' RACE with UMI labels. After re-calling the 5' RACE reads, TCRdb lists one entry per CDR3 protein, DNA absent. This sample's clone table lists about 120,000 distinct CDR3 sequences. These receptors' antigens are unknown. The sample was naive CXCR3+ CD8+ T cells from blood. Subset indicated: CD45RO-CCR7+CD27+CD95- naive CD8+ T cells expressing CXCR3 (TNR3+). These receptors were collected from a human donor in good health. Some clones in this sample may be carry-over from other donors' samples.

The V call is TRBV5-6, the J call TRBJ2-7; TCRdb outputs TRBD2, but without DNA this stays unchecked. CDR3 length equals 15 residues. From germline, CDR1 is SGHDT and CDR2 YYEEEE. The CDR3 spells CASSTTSGGAYEQYF.

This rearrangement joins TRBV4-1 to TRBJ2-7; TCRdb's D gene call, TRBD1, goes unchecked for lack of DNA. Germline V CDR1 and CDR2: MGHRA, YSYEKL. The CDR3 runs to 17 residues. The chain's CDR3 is CASSQDPNGRGVYEQYF.

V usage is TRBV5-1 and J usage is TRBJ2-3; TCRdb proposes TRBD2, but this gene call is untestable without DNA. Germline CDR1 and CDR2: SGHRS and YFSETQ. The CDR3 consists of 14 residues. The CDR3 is CASSSRPSTDTQYF.

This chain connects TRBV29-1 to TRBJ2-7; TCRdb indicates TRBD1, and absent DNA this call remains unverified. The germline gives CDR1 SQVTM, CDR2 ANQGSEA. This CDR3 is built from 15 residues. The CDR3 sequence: CSVEGTGWQGNEQYF.

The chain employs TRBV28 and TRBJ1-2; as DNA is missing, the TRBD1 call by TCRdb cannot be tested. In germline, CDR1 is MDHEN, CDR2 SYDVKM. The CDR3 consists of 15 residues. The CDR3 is CASSLLDQGSDGYTF.

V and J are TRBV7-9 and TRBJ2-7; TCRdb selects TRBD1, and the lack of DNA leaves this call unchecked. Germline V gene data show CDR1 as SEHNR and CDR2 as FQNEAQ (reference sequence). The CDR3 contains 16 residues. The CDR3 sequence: CASSGGGNKGGHEQYF. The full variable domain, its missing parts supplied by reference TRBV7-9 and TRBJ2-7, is DTGVSQNPRHKITKRGQNVTFRCDPISEHNRLYWYRQTLGQGPEFLTYFQNEAQLEKSRLLSDRFSAERPKGSFSTLEIQRTEQGDSAMYLCASSGGGNKGGHEQYFGPGTRLTVT.

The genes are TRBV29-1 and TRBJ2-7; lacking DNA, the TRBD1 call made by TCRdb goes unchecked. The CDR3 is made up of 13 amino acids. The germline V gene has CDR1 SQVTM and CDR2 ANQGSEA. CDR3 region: CSVESRGPGEQYF.

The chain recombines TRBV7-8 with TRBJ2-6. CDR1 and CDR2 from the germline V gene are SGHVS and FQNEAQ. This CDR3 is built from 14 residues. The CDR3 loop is CASSSGVGANVLTF.

The CDR3 reads CASSIIDGGTDTQYF. The chain recombines TRBV7-2 with TRBJ2-3. Germline values: CDR1 SGHTA, CDR2 FQGNSA. The CDR3 has 15 amino acids.

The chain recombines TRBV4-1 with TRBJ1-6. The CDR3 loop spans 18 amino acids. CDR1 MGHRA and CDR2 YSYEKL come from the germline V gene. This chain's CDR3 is CASSQDERAHGDNSPLHF.

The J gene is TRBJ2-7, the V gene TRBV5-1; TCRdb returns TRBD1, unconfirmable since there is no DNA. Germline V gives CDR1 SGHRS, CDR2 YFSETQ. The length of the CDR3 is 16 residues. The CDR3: CASSSSILTGAYEQYF.

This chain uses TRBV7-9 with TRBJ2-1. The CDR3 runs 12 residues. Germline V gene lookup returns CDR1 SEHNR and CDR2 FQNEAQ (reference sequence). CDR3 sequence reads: CASSLSVIEQFF.

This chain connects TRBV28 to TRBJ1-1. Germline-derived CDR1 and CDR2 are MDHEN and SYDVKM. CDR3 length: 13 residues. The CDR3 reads CASSLSLNTEAFF.

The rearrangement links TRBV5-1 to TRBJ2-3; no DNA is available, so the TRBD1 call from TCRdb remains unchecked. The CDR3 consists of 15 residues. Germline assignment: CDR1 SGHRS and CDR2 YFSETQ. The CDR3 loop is CASRAEGELADTQYF.

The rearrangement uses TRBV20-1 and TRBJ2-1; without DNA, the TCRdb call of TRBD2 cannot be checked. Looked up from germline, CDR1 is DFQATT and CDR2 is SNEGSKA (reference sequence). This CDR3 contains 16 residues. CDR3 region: CSAHHLLAGSYNEQFF.

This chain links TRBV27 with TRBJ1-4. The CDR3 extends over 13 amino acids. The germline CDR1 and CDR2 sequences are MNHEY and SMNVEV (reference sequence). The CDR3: CASRGLGNEKLFF. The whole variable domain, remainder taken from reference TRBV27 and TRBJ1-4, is EAQVTQNPRYLITVTGKKLTVTCSQNMNHEYMSWYRQDPGLGLRQIYYSMNVEVTDKGDVPEGYKVSRKEKRNFPLILESPSPNQTSLYFCASRGLGNEKLFFGSGTQLSVL.

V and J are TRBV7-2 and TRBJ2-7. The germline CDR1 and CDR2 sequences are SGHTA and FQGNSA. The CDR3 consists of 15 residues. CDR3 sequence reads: CASSLFRQMGLEQYF.

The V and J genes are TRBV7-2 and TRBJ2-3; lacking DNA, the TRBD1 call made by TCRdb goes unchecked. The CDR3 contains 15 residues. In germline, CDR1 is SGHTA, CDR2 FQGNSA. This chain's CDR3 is CASSLAGGWGDTQYF.

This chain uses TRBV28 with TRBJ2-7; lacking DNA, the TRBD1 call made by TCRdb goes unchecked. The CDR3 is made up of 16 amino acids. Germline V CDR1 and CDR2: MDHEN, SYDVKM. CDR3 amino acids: CASSTLPYSEEDEQYF.

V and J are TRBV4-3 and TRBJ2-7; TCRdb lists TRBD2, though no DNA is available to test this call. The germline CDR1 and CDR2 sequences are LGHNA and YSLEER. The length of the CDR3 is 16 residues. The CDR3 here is CASSQGLSGFPYEQYF.

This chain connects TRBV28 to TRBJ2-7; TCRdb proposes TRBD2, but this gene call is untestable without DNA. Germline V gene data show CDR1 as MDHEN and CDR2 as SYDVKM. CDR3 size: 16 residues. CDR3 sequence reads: CASSQPWAQEEYEQYF. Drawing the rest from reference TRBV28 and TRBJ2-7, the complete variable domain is DVKVTQSSRYLVKRTGEKVFLECVQDMDHENMFWYRQDPGLGLRLIYFSYDVKMKEKGDIPEGYSVSREKKERFSLILESASTNQTSMYLCASSQPWAQEEYEQYFGPGTRLTVT.

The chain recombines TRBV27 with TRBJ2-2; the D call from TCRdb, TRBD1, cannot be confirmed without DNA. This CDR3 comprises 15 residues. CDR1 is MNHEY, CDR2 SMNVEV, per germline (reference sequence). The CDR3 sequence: CASGRGEGNTGELFF.

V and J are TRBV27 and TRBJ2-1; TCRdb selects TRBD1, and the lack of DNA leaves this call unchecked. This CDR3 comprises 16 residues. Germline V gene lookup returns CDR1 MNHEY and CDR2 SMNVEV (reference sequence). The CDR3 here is CASSPLRVAGYNEQFF.

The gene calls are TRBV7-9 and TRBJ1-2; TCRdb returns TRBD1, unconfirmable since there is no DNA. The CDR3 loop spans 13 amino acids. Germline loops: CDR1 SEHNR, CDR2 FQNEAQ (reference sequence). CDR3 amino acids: CASSFPGAQPYTF.

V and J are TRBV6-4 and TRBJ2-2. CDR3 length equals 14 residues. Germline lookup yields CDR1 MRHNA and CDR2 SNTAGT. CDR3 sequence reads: CASSDGGNTGELFF.

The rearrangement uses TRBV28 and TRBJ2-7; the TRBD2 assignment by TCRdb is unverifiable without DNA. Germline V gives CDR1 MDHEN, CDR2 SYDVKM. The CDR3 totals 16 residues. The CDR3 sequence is CASSSTGLIITYEQYF.

Here the CDR3 reads CASSQGPVESNEQFF. The chain uses TRBV4-1 and TRBJ2-1; TCRdb returns TRBD1, unconfirmable since there is no DNA. This CDR3 is 15 amino acids long. Germline lookup yields CDR1 MGHRA and CDR2 YSYEKL.

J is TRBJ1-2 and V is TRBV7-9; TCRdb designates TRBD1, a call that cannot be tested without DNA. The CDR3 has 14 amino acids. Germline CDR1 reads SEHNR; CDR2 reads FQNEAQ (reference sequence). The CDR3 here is CASSSSGPIYGYTF.

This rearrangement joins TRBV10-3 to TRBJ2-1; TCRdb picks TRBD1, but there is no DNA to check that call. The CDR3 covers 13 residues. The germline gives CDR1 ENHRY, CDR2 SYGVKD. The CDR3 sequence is CAISEGQGNEQFF.

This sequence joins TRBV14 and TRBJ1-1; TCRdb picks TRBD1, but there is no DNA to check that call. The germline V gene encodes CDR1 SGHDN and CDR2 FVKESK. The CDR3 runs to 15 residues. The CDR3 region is CASSQWDPMNTEAFF.

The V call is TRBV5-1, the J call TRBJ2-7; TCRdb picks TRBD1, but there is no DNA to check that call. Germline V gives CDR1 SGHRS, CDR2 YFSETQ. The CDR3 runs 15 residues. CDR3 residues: CASSLALGQTYEQYF.

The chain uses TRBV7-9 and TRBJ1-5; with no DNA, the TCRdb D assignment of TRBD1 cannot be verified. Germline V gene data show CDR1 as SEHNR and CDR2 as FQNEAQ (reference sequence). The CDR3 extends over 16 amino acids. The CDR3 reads CASSLALGGTNQPQHF.